These 23 T cell receptor beta chains originate from one sample sequenced in a study of blood T cell repertoires in COVID-19. Clones were read by immunoSEQ multiplex PCR, and TCRdb kept only the in-frame ones, dropping some. The table records some 180,000 clones, roughly 81% of them present only once. Sequencing used peripheral blood. The source is a middle-aged woman with COVID-19, enrolled during active disease.

The chain uses TRBV28 and TRBJ1-2; perhaps TRBD1 as D (6 bases). Trimming took 3 bases from V and 2 from J, leaving 13 bases between them. Germline V gives CDR1 MDHEN, CDR2 SYDVKM. There are 15 residues in the CDR3. For the CDR3, the DNA is TGTGCCAGCAGTTTTTACAGGGTTTCCAACTATGGCTACACCTTC. Protein sequence: CASSFYRVSNYGYTF.

This clone turned up a few times. V and J are TRBV21-1 and TRBJ1-3; the table gives TRBD1 as D, unverified against the DNA. TRBV21-1 corresponds to a pseudogene. The CDR3 has 19 residues. The CDR3 bases are TGTGCCAGAACCCATTTAGGGGCGCTGGAAGAGTTTTTAGGAAACACCATATATTTT. This sequence encodes CARTHLGALEEFLGNTIYF.

The V call is TRBV3-1 (or the pseudogene TRBV3-2), the J call TRBJ2-1; 10 bases match TRBD2. Germline CDR1 LGHDT, CDR2 YNNKEL (reference sequence). J gave up 7 bases and V 3 bases, and 6 bases lay outside the gene matches. The CDR3 loop spans 15 amino acids. CDR3 sequence: CASSQLAGVTNEQFF. The CDR3 DNA reads TGTGCCAGCAGCCAGCTAGCGGGAGTTACGAATGAGCAGTTCTTC.

This clone is a singleton in its sample. The V gene is TRBV4-1, the J gene TRBJ1-4; unclear D gene. The germline gives CDR1 MGHRA, CDR2 YSYEKL. V was shortened by 1 base and J by 5 bases, with 8 bases between the two germline ends. CDR3 length: 14 residues. CDR3 nucleotide sequence: TGCGCCAGCAGCCAAGTCGGAGGAAATGAAAAACTGTTTTTT. This encodes CASSQVGGNEKLFF.

The J gene is TRBJ2-1, the V gene TRBV11-2; D gene unclear. V lost 6 bases, J lost 9 bases, and 9 bases lay in between. The CDR3 runs to 11 residues. Germline CDR1 is SGHAT and CDR2 is FQNNGV. The CDR3: CASSIQFEQFF. In nucleotides, the CDR3 is TGTGCCAGCAGTATACAGTTTGAGCAGTTCTTC.

The V gene is TRBV5-6, the J gene TRBJ2-7; 7 positions match TRBD1. CDR1 is SGHDT, CDR2 YYEEEE, per germline. With V trimmed by 4 bases and J by 7 bases, 14 bases remained unmatched. This CDR3 is 15 amino acids long. The CDR3 region is CASSPAAGGPGEQYV. As DNA, the CDR3 is TGTGCCAGCAGCCCGGCGGCAGGGGGTCCGGGGGAGCAGTACGTC.

The V gene is TRBV6-5, the J gene TRBJ2-7, with 7 bases identical to TRBD1. Trimming took 6 bases from V and 4 from J; bases not matched to a gene: 6. The CDR3 loop spans 13 amino acids. Germline V gives CDR1 MNHEY, CDR2 SVGAGI. The CDR3 DNA follows: TGTGCCAGCAGACCGGGACAGAGGTACGAGCAGTACTTC. Translating it yields CASRPGQRYEQYF.

The chain combines TRBV14 with TRBJ2-5; the D gene is possibly TRBD1 (6 bases). Germline V gives CDR1 SGHDN, CDR2 FVKESK. CDR3 length: 14 amino acids. Trimming stripped 4 bases from V and 7 bases from J, with 16 bases between. CDR3 coding DNA: TGTGCCAGCAGCCCCCTTGGGGGCCGGGGGACCCAGTACTTC. Amino acid sequence: CASSPLGGRGTQYF.

The J gene is TRBJ1-5, the V gene TRBV15, with TRBD1 as a possible D gene (6 bases). From germline, CDR1 is LNHNV and CDR2 YYDKDF (reference sequence). The ends were cut back, 7 bases at V and 6 bases at J, with 13 bases in the middle. The CDR3 spans 13 residues. This CDR3 is CATKEQGSQPQHF. CDR3 DNA sequence: TGTGCCACCAAAGAACAGGGCTCTCAGCCCCAGCATTTT.

The rearrangement links TRBV4-1 to TRBJ1-3; TRBD1 might be the D (6 bases). CDR3 length equals 19 residues. In germline, CDR1 is MGHRA, CDR2 YSYEKL. V was cut by 0 bases and J by 1 base, with 19 bases left in between. The CDR3 sequence: CASSQEGRGSGISGNTIYF. The CDR3 region has the DNA TGCGCCAGCAGCCAAGAAGGCAGGGGCTCTGGTATTTCTGGAAACACCATATATTTT.

Comments on this clone: In the same sample, other DNA sequences code for this CDR3. The gene calls are TRBV7-3 and TRBJ1-1, with D hard to call. Trimming removed 2 bases from V and 0 bases from J, with 4 bases in between. CDR1 and CDR2 (germline): SGHTA, FQGTGA. This CDR3 is built from 13 residues. This chain's CDR3 is CASSLSVNTEAFF. CDR3 DNA: TGTGCCAGCAGCTTATCGGTGAACACTGAAGCTTTCTTT.

V and J are TRBV7-2 and TRBJ2-6; perhaps TRBD2 as D (5 bases). Germline values: CDR1 SGHTA, CDR2 FQGNSA. V was pared by 3 bases and J by 1 base, with 7 bases between. The CDR3 loop spans 15 amino acids. The CDR3 spells CASSLDFSGANVLTF. The CDR3 DNA is TGTGCCAGCAGCTTGGACTTTTCTGGGGCCAACGTCCTGACTTTC.

This clone was observed a single time. CDR3 amino acids: CASSLSGFAGNTIYF. The CDR3, as DNA: TGTGCCAGCAGCTTATCAGGGTTCGCTGGAAACACCATATATTTT. This rearrangement joins TRBV7-9 to TRBJ1-3, with D possibly TRBD1 on 5 matching bases. The V end was cut by 2 bases, the J end by 2 bases, with 10 bases between. From germline, CDR1 is SEHNR and CDR2 FQNEAQ (reference sequence). The CDR3 contains 15 residues.

J is TRBJ1-6 and V is TRBV7-9; 10 bases line up with TRBD1. The CDR3 consists of 15 residues. J was trimmed by 7 bases and V by 1 base; bases with no gene match: 1. CDR1 SEHNR and CDR2 FQNEAQ come from the germline V gene (reference sequence). The CDR3 nucleotides are TGTGCCAGCAGCTTAGTGGGACAGGGGAATTCACCCCTCCACTTT. This translates into CASSLVGQGNSPLHF. Complete variable domain (other parts from reference TRBV7-9 and TRBJ1-6): DTGVSQNPRHKITKRGQNVTFRCDPISEHNRLYWYRQTLGQGPEFLTYFQNEAQLEKSRLLSDRFSAERPKGSFSTLEIQRTEQGDSAMYLCASSLVGQGNSPLHFGNGTRLTVT.

The chain employs TRBV28 and TRBJ1-1, with D unresolved. Germline CDR1 reads MDHEN; CDR2 reads SYDVKM. The V end lost 4 bases, the J end lost 4 bases, and 10 bases lay between the germline ends. The CDR3 is 13 amino acids. CDR3 protein: CASSSHSPTEAFF. The DNA of the CDR3 is TGTGCCAGCAGTTCCCACAGCCCCACTGAAGCTTTCTTT.

This clone was found a few times. The CDR3 DNA sequence: TGTGCCAGCAGCCCCCGGGACAGGGGGTGGACGGGCGGGGAGCTGTTTTTT. This translates into CASSPRDRGWTGGELFF. This rearrangement joins TRBV5-4 to TRBJ2-2; 11 nucleotides align to TRBD1. Germline CDR1 and CDR2: SGHNT and YYREEE (reference sequence). This CDR3 has 17 amino acids. Losses at the gene ends were 4 bases for V and 7 bases for J; bases not matched to a gene: 12.

The rearrangement joins TRBV3-1 (or the pseudogene TRBV3-2) to TRBJ2-1; TRBD2 aligns across 8 bases. Trimming removed 3 bases from V and 6 bases from J; junction bases left unmatched: 10. Germline V lookup: CDR1 LGHDT, CDR2 YNNKEL (reference sequence). The CDR3 is 16 amino acids. CDR3 sequence (DNA): TGTGCCAGCAGCCACCTAGGCAGCAGCGGGGGCAATGAGCAGTTCTTC. Protein product: CASSHLGSSGGNEQFF.

V gene TRBV30 combines with J gene TRBJ2-1, with a tentative D call TRBD2 (7 bases). This CDR3 region has 14 residues. Trimming removed 6 bases at V and 6 bases at J, with 18 bases between. Germline V lookup: CDR1 GTSNPN, CDR2 SVGIG (reference sequence). For the CDR3, the DNA is TGTGCCTGTACAGGGACTACCCTCGGCAATGAGCAGTTCTTC. Amino acids: CACTGTTLGNEQFF.

This chain joins TRBV3-1 (or the pseudogene TRBV3-2) and TRBJ1-2; D might be TRBD1 (5 bases). The CDR3 runs to 15 residues. Trimming removed 0 bases from V and 5 bases from J, with 13 bases in between. Germline V gene sequence: CDR1 LGHDT, CDR2 YNNKEL (reference sequence). The CDR3 DNA reads TGTGCCAGCAGCCAAGATTGGCGGGGCGGATATGGCTACACCTTC. Translation: CASSQDWRGGYGYTF.

V usage is TRBV5-5 and J usage is TRBJ2-2; a weak D match, TRBD2 (7 bases). CDR1 is SGHKS, CDR2 YYEKEE, per germline (reference sequence). CDR3 length: 16 residues. Between the trimmed V and J ends, which lost 4 bases and 6 bases, there was a span of 19 bases. Here the CDR3 reads CASSLRGGDIPGELFF. The CDR3 DNA reads as TGTGCCAGCAGCCTAAGGGGGGGGGACATTCCCGGGGAGCTGTTTTTT.

This rearrangement joins TRBV11-3 to TRBJ2-7; a weak D match, TRBD1 (6 bases). CDR3 size: 18 residues. Trimming cost V 3 bases and J 2 bases, with 23 bases left between them. Germline V CDR1 and CDR2: SGHNT, YENEEA. CDR3 DNA: TGTGCCAGCAGCTTGGCTCCCGGGACCCAAAAGGGGGCCTACGAGCAGTACTTC. Residues: CASSLAPGTQKGAYEQYF.

V and J are TRBV6-1 and TRBJ1-3; a weak D match, TRBD1 (5 bases). The CDR3 has 14 residues. With 2 bases removed from V and 4 bases from J, the gap between germline ends came to 9 bases. The germline V gene encodes CDR1 MNHNS and CDR2 SASEGT. CDR3 region: CASSEWGRGNTIYF. As DNA, the CDR3 is TGTGCCAGCAGTGAATGGGGGAGGGGAAACACCATATATTTT.

This clone was seen a few times. In nucleotides, the CDR3 is TGTGCCAGCAGTCGGTACGAGCAGTACTTC. Translating it yields CASSRYEQYF. The chain carries TRBV6-5 and TRBJ2-7, with unresolved D. Trimming took 5 bases from V and 4 from J, leaving 3 bases between them. Per germline, CDR1 MNHEY and CDR2 SVGAGI. This CDR3 comprises 10 residues.